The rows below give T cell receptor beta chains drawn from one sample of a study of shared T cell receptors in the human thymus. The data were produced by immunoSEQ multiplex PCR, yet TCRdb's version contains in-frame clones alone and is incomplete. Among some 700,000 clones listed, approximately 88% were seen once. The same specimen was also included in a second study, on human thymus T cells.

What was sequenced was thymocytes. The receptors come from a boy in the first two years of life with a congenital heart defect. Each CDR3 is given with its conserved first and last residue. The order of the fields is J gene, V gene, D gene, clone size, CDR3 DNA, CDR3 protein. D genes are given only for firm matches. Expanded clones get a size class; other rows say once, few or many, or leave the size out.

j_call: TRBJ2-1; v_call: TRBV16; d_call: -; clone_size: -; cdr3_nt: TGTGCCAGCAGCCACTCAAAGAAATTCCAGGGAGAGCAGTTCTTC; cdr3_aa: CASSHSKKFQGEQFF
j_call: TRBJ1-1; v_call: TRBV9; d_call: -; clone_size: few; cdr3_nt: TGTGCCAGCAGCGTCTCTCAGGGAGGGGATATGAACACTGAAGCTTTCTTT; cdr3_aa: CASSVSQGGDMNTEAFF
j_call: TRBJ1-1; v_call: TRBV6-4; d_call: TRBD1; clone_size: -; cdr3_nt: TGTGCCAGCAGCGCGGGACAGGGAACCCAAGCTTTCTTT; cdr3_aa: CASSAGQGTQAFF
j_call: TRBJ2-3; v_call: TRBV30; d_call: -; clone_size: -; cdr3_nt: TGTGCCTGGAGTCCGTACACAGATACGCAGTATTTT; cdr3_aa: CAWSPYTDTQYF
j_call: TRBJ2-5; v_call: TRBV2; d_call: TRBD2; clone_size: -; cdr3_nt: TGTGCCAGCAGTGAAGCGCGGACTAGCGGGGAGACCCAGTACTTC; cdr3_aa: CASSEARTSGETQYF
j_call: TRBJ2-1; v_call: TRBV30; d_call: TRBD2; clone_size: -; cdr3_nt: TGTGCCTGGAGTAGTAGCGGGACTCACAATGAGCAGTTCTTC; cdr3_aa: CAWSSSGTHNEQFF
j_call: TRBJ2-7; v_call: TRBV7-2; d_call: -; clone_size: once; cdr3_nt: TGTGCCAGCAGCTTAGCGGGTTGCTCACCCCGGGACGAGCAGTACTTC; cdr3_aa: CASSLAGCSPRDEQYF
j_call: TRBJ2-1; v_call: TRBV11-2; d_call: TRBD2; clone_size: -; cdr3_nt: TGTGCCAGCAGCTCTTCTAGCGGGAGAATCCATGAGCAGTTCTTC; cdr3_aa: CASSSSSGRIHEQFF
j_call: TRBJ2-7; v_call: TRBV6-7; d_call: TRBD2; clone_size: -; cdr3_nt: TGTGCCAGATTCCCCGCCGGGACTAGCGCCCACGAGCAGTACTTC; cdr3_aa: CARFPAGTSAHEQYF
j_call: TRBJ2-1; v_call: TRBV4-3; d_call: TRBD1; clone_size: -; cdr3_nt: TGCGCCAGCAGCCAAGGAGGACAGGGGGACTACAATGAGCAGTTCTTC; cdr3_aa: CASSQGGQGDYNEQFF
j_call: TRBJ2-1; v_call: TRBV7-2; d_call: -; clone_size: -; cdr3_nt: TGTGCCAGCAGCGCCCGACTCCTCAGCTCCTACAATGAGCAGTTCTTC; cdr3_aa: CASSARLLSSYNEQFF
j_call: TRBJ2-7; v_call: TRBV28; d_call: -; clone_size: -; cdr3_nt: TGTGCCAGCACCCTCCAGGGGCCGCGCGCCGAGCAGTACTTC; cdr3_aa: CASTLQGPRAEQYF
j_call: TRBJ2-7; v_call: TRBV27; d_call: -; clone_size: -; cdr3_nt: TGTGCCAGCAGTTTAACCGGGCGGGGCTTC; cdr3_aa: CASSLTGRGF
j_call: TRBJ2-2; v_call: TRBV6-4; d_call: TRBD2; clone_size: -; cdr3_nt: TGTGCCAGCAGTGACGGGGAGGGGCCTGACACCGGGGAGCTGTTTTTT; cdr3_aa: CASSDGEGPDTGELFF
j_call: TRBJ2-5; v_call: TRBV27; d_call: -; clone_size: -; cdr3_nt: TGTGCCAGCAGTTTAGGGCAGATGGAGACCCAGTACTTC; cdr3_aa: CASSLGQMETQYF
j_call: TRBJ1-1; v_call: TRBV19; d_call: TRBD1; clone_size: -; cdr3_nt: TGTGCCAGTACCCCGTTAAGGTTGGGACAGGGGAGGAACACTGAAGCTTTCTTT; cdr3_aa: CASTPLRLGQGRNTEAFF
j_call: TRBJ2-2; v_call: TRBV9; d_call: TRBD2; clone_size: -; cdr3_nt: TGTGCCAGCAGCTCTAGCGGGGGTTGGGAGCTGTTTTTT; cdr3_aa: CASSSSGGWELFF
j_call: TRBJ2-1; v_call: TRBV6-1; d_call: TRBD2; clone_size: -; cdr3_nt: TGTGCCAGCAGTGAAGCTCAGACTAGCGGATCCTACAATGAGCAGTTCTTC; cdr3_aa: CASSEAQTSGSYNEQFF
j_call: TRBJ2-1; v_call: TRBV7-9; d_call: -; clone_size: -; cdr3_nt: TGTGCCAGCAGCTTCCGGGGTTACAATGAGCAGTTCTTC; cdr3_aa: CASSFRGYNEQFF
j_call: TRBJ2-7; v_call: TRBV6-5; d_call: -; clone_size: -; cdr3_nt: TGTGCCAGCAGTGAGGCAGTCTACGAGCAGTACTTC; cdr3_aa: CASSEAVYEQYF
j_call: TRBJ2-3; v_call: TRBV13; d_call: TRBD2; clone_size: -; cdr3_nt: TGTGCCAGCAGCCACCAGCGGGAGGGCCGGGATACGCAGTATTTT; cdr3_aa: CASSHQREGRDTQYF
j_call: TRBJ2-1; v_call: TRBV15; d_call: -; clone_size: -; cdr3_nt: TGTGCCACCAGCTCGCCCGGGAGAGACAATGAGCAGTTCTTC; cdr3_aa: CATSSPGRDNEQFF
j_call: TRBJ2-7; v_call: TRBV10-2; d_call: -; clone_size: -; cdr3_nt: TGCGCCAGCAGTGAGTCGGGGCAGGGGACGACCTGCTCCTACGAGCAGTACTTC; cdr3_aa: CASSESGQGTTCSYEQYF
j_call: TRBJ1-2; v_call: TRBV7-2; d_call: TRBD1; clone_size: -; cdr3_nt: TGTGCCAGCAGCCTGGGACAGCCCTATGGCTACACCTTC; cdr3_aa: CASSLGQPYGYTF
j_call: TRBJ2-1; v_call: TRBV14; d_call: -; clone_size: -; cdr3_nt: TGTGCCAGCAGCCCCTCAGGAGGAGCGGATGAGCAGTTCTTC; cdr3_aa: CASSPSGGADEQFF
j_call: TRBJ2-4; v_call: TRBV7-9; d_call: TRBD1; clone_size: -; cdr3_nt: TGTGCCAGCAGCCCCCAGAGGACAGGGCCGGAGGACATTCAGTACTTC; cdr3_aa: CASSPQRTGPEDIQYF
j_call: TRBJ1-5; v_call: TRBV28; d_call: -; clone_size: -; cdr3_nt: TGTGCCAGCAGTTCCCTCTATCCTCGCCGGGGGAAAAGGGGTCAGCCCCAGCATTTT; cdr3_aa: CASSSLYPRRGKRGQPQHF
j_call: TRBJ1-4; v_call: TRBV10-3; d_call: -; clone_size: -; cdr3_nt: TGTGCCACCCGAGGGAGGGACTGGGAAAAACTGTTTTTT; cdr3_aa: CATRGRDWEKLFF
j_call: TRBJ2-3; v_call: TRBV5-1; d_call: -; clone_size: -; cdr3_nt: TGCGCCAGCAGCTTGAGCCCCGGGGCAGATACGCAGTATTTT; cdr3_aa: CASSLSPGADTQYF
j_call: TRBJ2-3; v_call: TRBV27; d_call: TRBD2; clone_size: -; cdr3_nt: TGTGCCAGCTCCTCCCCGGCGGGAGAGTATGGAGATACGCAGTATTTT; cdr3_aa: CASSSPAGEYGDTQYF
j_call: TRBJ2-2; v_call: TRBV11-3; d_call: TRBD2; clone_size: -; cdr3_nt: TGTGCCAGCAGCCCGGGACTAGCGGGAGCGTCGAGCACCGGGGAGCTGTTTTTT; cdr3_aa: CASSPGLAGASSTGELFF
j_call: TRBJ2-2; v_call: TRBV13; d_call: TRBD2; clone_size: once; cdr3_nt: TGTGCCAGCAGCTTAGTGGCTAGCGGGGCGAACACCGGGGAGCTGTTTTTT; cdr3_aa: CASSLVASGANTGELFF
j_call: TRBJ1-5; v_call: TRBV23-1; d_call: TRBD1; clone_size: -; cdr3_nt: TGCGCCAGCAGTCAATCGGTCAGACAGGGGGTAACGGGCAATCAGCCCCAGCATTTT; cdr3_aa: CASSQSVRQGVTGNQPQHF
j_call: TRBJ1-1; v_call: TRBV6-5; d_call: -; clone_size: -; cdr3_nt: TGTGCCAGCAGTAGACGAGGCGCTCGAAACACTGAAGCTTTCTTT; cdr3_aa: CASSRRGARNTEAFF
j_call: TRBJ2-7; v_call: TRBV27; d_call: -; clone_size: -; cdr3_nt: TGTGCCGCGGCACAGGACATGGACTACGAGCAGTACTTC; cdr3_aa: CAAAQDMDYEQYF
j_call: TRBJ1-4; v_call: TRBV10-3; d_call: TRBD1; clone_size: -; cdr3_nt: TGTGCCATCAGTGAGAGGGGGACAGTCTTTAATGAAAAACTGTTTTTT; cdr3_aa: CAISERGTVFNEKLFF
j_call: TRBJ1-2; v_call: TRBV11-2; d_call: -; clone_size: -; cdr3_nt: TGTGCCAGCAGCTTAGCGGACTGGGCCTTC; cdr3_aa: CASSLADWAF